Below, 8 T cell receptor beta chains from the same sample are listed, as sequenced in a study of shared T cell receptors in the human thymus. Sequencing used immunoSEQ multiplex PCR; TCRdb keeps in-frame clones, though not all of them. The sample carries roughly 500,000 clones, more than 75% recorded once. The sample was also reused in another study, on human thymus T cells.

Sequencing input: thymocytes. These receptors were obtained from a boy younger than two with a congenital heart defect.

The V call is TRBV7-2, the J call TRBJ2-7, with 10 bases that match TRBD2. CDR1 SGHTA and CDR2 FQGNSA come from the germline V gene. This CDR3 region has 19 residues. Trimming at V came to 1 base and at J to 5 bases, leaving 17 bases not matched to a gene. CDR3 region: CASSLEPGRWEREGHEQYF. CDR3 bases: TGTGCCAGCAGCTTAGAGCCGGGACGGTGGGAGCGGGAGGGGCACGAGCAGTACTTC. Full variable domain (outside the CDR3, taken from reference TRBV7-2 and TRBJ2-7): GAGVSQSPSNKVTEKGKDVELRCDPISGHTALYWYRQSLGQGLEFLIYFQGNSAPDKSGLPSDRFSAERTGGSVSTLTIQRTQQEDSAVYLCASSLEPGRWEREGHEQYFGPGTRLTVT.

This sequence joins TRBV4-3 and TRBJ2-3, with 11 bases lining up with TRBD2. The CDR3 totals 17 residues. J gave up 5 bases and V 1 base, and 8 bases lay outside the gene matches. Germline V gene data show CDR1 as LGHNA and CDR2 as YSLEER. CDR3 residues: CASSQGNLAGGGDTQYF. The CDR3 nucleotides read TGCGCCAGCAGCCAAGGTAATCTAGCGGGAGGAGGAGATACGCAGTATTTT.

This clone occurred a few times. This sequence joins TRBV11-2 and TRBJ2-7; a weak D match, TRBD1 (6 bases). The CDR3 runs 13 residues. The V and J ends lost 1 base and 3 bases respectively, with 7 bases between them. Germline V gene lookup returns CDR1 SGHAT and CDR2 FQNNGV. The CDR3 nucleotides read TGTGCCAGCAGCTTAGGAGGGGGCTACGAGCAGTACTTC. Translation: CASSLGGGYEQYF.

The chain carries TRBV18 and TRBJ1-1; no firm D call. In germline, CDR1 is KGHSH, CDR2 LQKENI. V lost 2 bases to trimming and J lost 10 bases, with 14 bases between them. CDR3 length: 13 residues. The CDR3 protein is CASSPSGAYGAFF. The DNA for the CDR3 is TGTGCCAGCTCACCATCCGGAGCTTACGGAGCTTTCTTT.

J is TRBJ1-4 and V is TRBV30; D is unclear. Trimming removed 2 bases from V and 8 bases from J, with 15 bases in between. Germline V lookup: CDR1 GTSNPN, CDR2 SVGIG (reference sequence). This CDR3 contains 14 residues. The CDR3 DNA is TGTGCCTGGAGTTCATCCCGGGGAAGCGAAAAACTGTTTTTT. It codes for CAWSSSRGSEKLFF.

This CDR3 is CASMGGDTQYF. CDR3 DNA: TGTGCCAGCATGGGGGGGGATACGCAGTATTTT. The rearrangement uses TRBV21-1 and TRBJ2-3; TRBD2 is the table's D call, not checked against the DNA. TRBV21-1 constitutes a pseudogene. CDR3 size: 11 residues.

The count of this clone is one. The CDR3 reads CASSARQGSPNSNQPQHF. Written as DNA, the CDR3 is TGTGCCAGCAGCGCTCGACAGGGGTCACCTAATAGCAATCAGCCCCAGCATTTT. This rearrangement joins TRBV14 to TRBJ1-5; 8 positions agree with TRBD1. The CDR3 runs 18 residues. V was pared by 5 bases and J by 0 bases, with 12 bases of the junction left unmatched. Germline-derived CDR1 and CDR2 are SGHDN and FVKESK.

The chain couples TRBV10-3 to TRBJ2-3, with 8 bases matching TRBD2. The J segment lost 2 bases and the V segment lost 9 bases, leaving 4 bases of the junction unmatched. Germline V CDR1 and CDR2: ENHRY, SYGVKD. The CDR3 length is 13 residues. The CDR3 coding sequence is TGTGCCATTTCGGGAGGGATCACAGATACGCAGTATTTT. Translating it yields CAISGGITDTQYF.